The 12 T cell receptor beta chains below all came from one sample that was sequenced in a study of ipilimumab plus nivolumab after autologous stem cell transplantation. Clones were read by immunoSEQ multiplex PCR, and TCRdb kept only the in-frame ones, dropping some. The repertoire holds over 75,000 clones, 75% to 85% seen once, with under 2.5% in the top ten. The sample was PBMCs, taken in a trial of ipilimumab plus nivolumab as post-transplant consolidation. The origin of the receptors is a male donor with diffuse large B-cell lymphoma.

The chain combines TRBV7-2 with TRBJ1-3; weak D call: TRBD1 (5 bases). The germline gives CDR1 SGHTA, CDR2 FQGNSA. V gave up 5 bases and J gave up 4 bases, with 18 bases separating them. This CDR3 has 16 amino acids. Here the CDR3 DNA reads TGTGCCAGCAGCCCGGACTGGACAAGCGACGGAAACACCATATATTTT. The encoded protein is CASSPDWTSDGNTIYF.

The chain is built from TRBV18 and TRBJ2-7, with D unclear. V lost 5 bases and J 0 bases, leaving 8 bases between the germline ends. Germline V lookup: CDR1 KGHSH, CDR2 LQKENI. CDR3 length equals 13 residues. The CDR3 sequence is CASSVGPSYEQYF. CDR3 coding DNA: TGTGCCAGCTCAGTCGGGCCCTCCTACGAGCAGTACTTC.

This clone was recorded once. The rearrangement uses TRBV6-6 and TRBJ2-1; a possible D gene is TRBD2 (5 bases). This CDR3 region has 11 residues. CDR1 is MNHNY and CDR2 is SVGAGI in the germline V gene (reference sequence). V gave up 6 bases and J gave up 8 bases, with 8 bases separating them. This chain's CDR3 is CASSHGDEQFF. The CDR3 nucleotides read TGTGCCAGCAGCCACGGGGATGAGCAGTTCTTC.

The rearrangement joins TRBV20-1 to TRBJ2-3; maybe TRBD1 (6 bases). Germline assignment: CDR1 DFQATT and CDR2 SNEGSKA (reference sequence). CDR3 size: 11 residues. V was clipped by 5 bases and J by 9 bases, with 12 bases between them. The CDR3 region is CSAGGQSTQYF. The CDR3 nucleotides read TGCAGTGCTGGCGGACAGTCCACGCAGTATTTT.

Turning to this clone: The sample has other DNA sequences that encode this CDR3 too. The chain joins TRBV6-6 to TRBJ1-5; 9 bases agree with TRBD1. The CDR3 is 14 residues long. V shed 2 bases, J shed 5 bases, and the junction held 1 base outside the gene matches. The germline V gene encodes CDR1 MNHNY and CDR2 SVGAGI (reference sequence). The CDR3 here is CASSYRDRDQPQHF. The CDR3 DNA follows: TGTGCCAGCAGTTACCGGGACAGGGATCAGCCCCAGCATTTT.

V usage is TRBV19 and J usage is TRBJ1-1; TRBD1 matches at 7 bases. The germline V gene has CDR1 LNHDA and CDR2 SQIVND (reference sequence). There are 12 residues in the CDR3. After removal of 5 bases from V and 6 bases from J, the junction contained 3 bases not matched to a gene. This CDR3 is CASSQGDAEAFF. Here the CDR3 DNA reads TGTGCCAGTAGTCAGGGGGATGCTGAAGCTTTCTTT.

For the CDR3, the DNA is TGTGCCAGCACCCCGCTCTTTATCGGGGGCGGAGGCTACAATGAGCAGTTCTTC. It translates to CASTPLFIGGGGYNEQFF. V and J are TRBV11-2 and TRBJ2-1; D is possibly TRBD1 or TRBD2 (6 bases each). The germline V and J ends were trimmed by 7 bases and 3 bases, with 25 bases remaining between them. The length of the CDR3 is 18 residues. CDR1 and CDR2 from the germline V gene are SGHAT and FQNNGV.

This clone was detected only a few times. The chain links TRBV19 to TRBJ2-3; D unresolved. The CDR3 has 13 residues. The V end was cut by 6 bases, the J end by 2 bases, with 9 bases between. From germline, CDR1 is LNHDA and CDR2 SQIVND (reference sequence). The CDR3 spells CASRVDATDTQYF. CDR3 DNA sequence: TGTGCCAGTAGGGTGGACGCCACAGATACGCAGTATTTT.

This chain links TRBV9 with TRBJ1-3; weak D call: TRBD1 (5 bases). V was cut by 2 bases and J by 0 bases, with 6 bases left in between. Germline lookup yields CDR1 SGDLS and CDR2 YYNGEE. The CDR3 covers 14 residues. This CDR3 is CASSVGLSGNTIYF. The CDR3 nucleotides read TGTGCCAGCAGCGTGGGACTCTCTGGAAACACCATATATTTT.

V is TRBV30 and J is TRBJ1-5, with D possibly TRBD1 on 5 matching bases. The length of the CDR3 is 14 residues. Germline loops: CDR1 GTSNPN, CDR2 SVGIG (reference sequence). Trimming took off 1 base at V and 1 base at J, with 8 bases between the two ends. The CDR3 here is CAWSDGGSNQPQHF. The CDR3 DNA sequence: TGTGCCTGGAGTGACGGGGGAAGCAATCAGCCCCAGCATTTT. The whole variable domain, remainder taken from reference TRBV30 and TRBJ1-5, is SQTIHQWPATLVQPVGSPLSLECTVEGTSNPNLYWYRQAAGRGLQLLFYSVGIGQISSEVPQNLSASRPQDRQFILSSKKLLLSDSGFYLCAWSDGGSNQPQHFGDGTRLSIL.

V is TRBV6-5 and J is TRBJ2-1; D not resolved. Trimming pared 0 bases from V and 8 bases from J, leaving 2 bases between. The germline gives CDR1 MNHEY, CDR2 SVGAGI. This CDR3 has 11 residues. This CDR3 is CASSYSHEQFF. CDR3 DNA sequence: TGTGCCAGCAGTTACTCCCATGAGCAGTTCTTC.

The V gene is TRBV6-1, the J gene TRBJ2-5, with TRBD2 identical over 13 bases. Unmatched junction bases numbered 3, after V lost 6 bases and J lost 5 bases. This CDR3 spans 14 amino acids. The germline gives CDR1 MNHNS, CDR2 SASEGT. CDR3 bases: TGTGCCAGCAGACTAGCGGGGGGGCCGGAGACCCAGTACTTC. Its translation is CASRLAGGPETQYF.